This T cell receptor (beta chain) was recorded in a study of beta chain features in type 1 diabetes (dated by TCRdb to 2016 to 2019). About the investigation overall: No differences in mean age, gender distribution, total cell number or subset yield were found between patients and healthy donors. In the study, TCRB repertoires of sorted circulating CD4+ T cell subsets from recently diagnosed type 1 diabetes patients were compared with those of matched healthy donors. A total of about 99,000,000 sorted cells were examined across all samples, and RNA yield correlated strongly with the number of cells per subset. Regulatory and stem cell-like memory subsets were obtained from only 8 patients and roughly 8 healthy donors, while naive and central memory subsets were obtained from all 30 or so donors.

From each donor, a single peripheral blood sample of about 110 mL on average was drawn into heparinised tubes. A BD FACSAria II was used to sort naive, central memory, regulatory and stem cell-like memory CD4+ T cells with a panel that included CD45RO, CCR7, CD25, CD127, CD95 and CD27. A purity above 98% was achieved for all sorted populations. PBMCs were isolated immediately by Lymphoprep density gradient centrifugation and stained directly without culture. Samples were stained and sorted in pairs, with one healthy donor and one patient per experiment, so that batch effects were minimized. The entire isolated RNA was reverse transcribed using the High Capacity cDNA Reverse Transcription Kit, and thus expressed TCRB transcripts were sequenced. Deep immunoSEQ sequencing was performed on naive, central memory and regulatory T cell samples, with an average of around 3.5 million total reads per sample. Sorted cells were lysed in RLT buffer, and RNA was extracted using DNase-treated RNeasy Micro or Mini kits according to cell number. To prevent cross-contamination, each cell subset was processed individually, whereas patient and healthy donor samples were processed jointly. The immunoSEQ multiplex PCR was used to amplify TCRB sequences from cDNA, yielding 87-bp fragments that span the CDR3 region. Sequencing of the amplicons was performed on the Illumina HiSeq platform. The study's processing was this. Synthetic template baselines were used to correct PCR bias computationally, reads within Hamming distance 2 were collapsed, and singletons that could not be merged were discarded. By aligning reads against IMGT, V, D and J genes, CDR3 length, and insertions or deletions at six rearrangement sites were assigned. Clonotype counts were normalized to sorted cell number within each subset before computing true diversity and Gini coefficients with the tcR R package. Repertoire sharing was quantified using the overlap coefficient calculated on TCRB nucleotide sequences. As a proxy for the pre-selection repertoire, out-of-frame TCRB sequences from naive cells were analyzed. Here the immuneACCESS table is served through TCRdb, limited to in-frame sequences with V and J called. Missing clones are a known gap in these copies; in checked studies unresolved V genes cover under half, and the rest lacks a known reason. V and J calls and clone size are as listed in that table; D and trimming were resolved from the DNA. The sample yields almost 250,000 clones; over 12% were counted once. Around 0.03% of the sample lies in the top ten.

The paper as a whole reports these results and caveats: At VDJ recombination sites, type 1 diabetes patients had fewer insertions and more deleted nucleotides, which implies abnormalities in thymic rearrangement. Sequencing cDNA rather than genomic DNA could over-represent highly expressing activated cells, although activation and CD3 levels did not differ between groups. The naive, central memory and regulatory TCRB repertoires appeared to resemble one another more closely among patients than among healthy donors. Shorter templates might have been favored by PCR, but patient and control samples were amplified and corrected together, so both groups would have been affected equally by any skew. Type 1 diabetes patients showed a moderate but significant shortening of TCRB CDR3 length in all four CD4+ subsets. Because the HLA sub-analyses included only small numbers of individuals, any influence of HLA type on TCRB rearrangement was left unresolved.

Measured from the cysteine to the phenylalanine, the CDR3 is 14 residues long. Only the CDR3 portion is preserved as DNA: 42 bases, with reading frame beginning at the first base. CDR1 and CDR2 were assigned from the germline V gene as SQVTM and ANQGSEA. This clone has only a few counts. Its target antigen remains unknown. No clone much larger than this one lies a single base away; base qualities are absent. The TCR sequence derives from a woman aged 40 to 50 in good health. The chain employs TRBV29-1 and TRBJ2-5; a stretch of 8 junction bases matches TRBD2. Material: naive CD4+ T cells from blood. Read against the paper, the sample's cell subset or site label means: true naive CD4+ T cells. The nucleotide sequence reads TGCAGTTCACCAGGCGGGGGGAACCAAGAGACCCAGTACTTC. Its coded protein is CSSPGGGNQETQYF.